Listed below are T cell receptor beta chains from one sample, sequenced in a study of cytomegalovirus exposure and HLA in healthy donors. Assay: immunoSEQ multiplex PCR; the TCRdb copy retains only in-frame clones and omits some. This table has 100,000 to 150,000 clones, 65% to 85% appearing once. The sample comprised PBMCs. All receptors derive from a woman younger than 35 in good health and CMV-seronegative. Both conserved end residues are part of each CDR3. Each record gives: CDR3 DNA, CDR3 protein, J gene, clone size, V gene, D gene. The D gene is left open where the match is weak. Only part of the rows carry a size: once, few, many, or a class if the clone is expanded.

CDR3 DNA: TGTGCCACCAGCAGAGATCCGACAGGATCCAGTGACATTCAGTACTTC
CDR3 protein: CATSRDPTGSSDIQYF
J gene: TRBJ2-4
clone size: NA
V gene: TRBV15
D gene: NA

CDR3 DNA: TGTGCCAGCTCACCAGGGACAGTGGGGACTGAAGCTTTCTTT
CDR3 protein: CASSPGTVGTEAFF
J gene: TRBJ1-1
clone size: NA
V gene: TRBV18
D gene: TRBD1

CDR3 DNA: TGTGCCAGCTCACCAGCAGGGATTGAGCAGTTCTTC
CDR3 protein: CASSPAGIEQFF
J gene: TRBJ2-1
clone size: NA
V gene: TRBV18
D gene: NA

CDR3 DNA: TGCGCCAGCAGCTTCCTAGTAAGAGGCACCGGGGAGCTGTTTTTT
CDR3 protein: CASSFLVRGTGELFF
J gene: TRBJ2-2
clone size: NA
V gene: TRBV5-1
D gene: NA

CDR3 DNA: TGTGCCAGCAGTGACGGACAGGGGGCAGAGACCCAGTACTTC
CDR3 protein: CASSDGQGAETQYF
J gene: TRBJ2-5
clone size: many
V gene: TRBV6-4
D gene: TRBD1

CDR3 DNA: TGTGCCAGCAGCGTGACAGGGAGAGGCGAGCAGTACTTC
CDR3 protein: CASSVTGRGEQYF
J gene: TRBJ2-7
clone size: NA
V gene: TRBV9
D gene: TRBD1

CDR3 DNA: TGTGCCAGCAGCTTTGGACTAGCGGGATACAATGAGCAGTTCTTC
CDR3 protein: CASSFGLAGYNEQFF
J gene: TRBJ2-1
clone size: NA
V gene: TRBV5-4
D gene: TRBD2

CDR3 DNA: TGTGCCTCCCATAAGGGCGGGAGCTCCTACAATGAGCAGTTCTTC
CDR3 protein: CASHKGGSSYNEQFF
J gene: TRBJ2-1
clone size: NA
V gene: TRBV30
D gene: TRBD2

CDR3 DNA: TGTGCCAGCAGCCAAGACATTAACTATGGCTACACCTTC
CDR3 protein: CASSQDINYGYTF
J gene: TRBJ1-2
clone size: NA
V gene: TRBV14
D gene: NA

CDR3 DNA: TGTGCCAGCAGCCGAAGGGGGCAGGCCGGGTTTACCGACTACGAGCAGTACTTC
CDR3 protein: CASSRRGQAGFTDYEQYF
J gene: TRBJ2-7
clone size: NA
V gene: TRBV5-6
D gene: TRBD1

CDR3 DNA: TGTGCCAGCAGCCCAGGACAGGACACTGAAGCTTTCTTT
CDR3 protein: CASSPGQDTEAFF
J gene: TRBJ1-1
clone size: NA
V gene: TRBV5-5
D gene: TRBD1

CDR3 DNA: TGTGCCAGCAGCTTAAGCGGGACTAGCTGGGGGGGCGAGACCCAGTACTTC
CDR3 protein: CASSLSGTSWGGETQYF
J gene: TRBJ2-5
clone size: NA
V gene: TRBV7-2
D gene: TRBD2

CDR3 DNA: TGTGCCAGCAGCTTAGCGGGAGGGCCCTACGAGCAGTACTTC
CDR3 protein: CASSLAGGPYEQYF
J gene: TRBJ2-7
clone size: NA
V gene: TRBV6-1
D gene: TRBD2

CDR3 DNA: TGTGCCAGCAGTTACTTAGACAGGGAAGCTGAAGCTTTCTTT
CDR3 protein: CASSYLDREAEAFF
J gene: TRBJ1-1
clone size: few
V gene: TRBV6-5
D gene: TRBD1

CDR3 DNA: TGTGCCTGGAGTGGGCCTAACCGCGGACAGGGTATTTTTGACTATGGCTACACCTTC
CDR3 protein: CAWSGPNRGQGIFDYGYTF
J gene: TRBJ1-2
clone size: NA
V gene: TRBV30
D gene: TRBD1

CDR3 DNA: TGTGCTAGTGCCCAGGACTGGGATTACAATGAGCAGTTCTTC
CDR3 protein: CASAQDWDYNEQFF
J gene: TRBJ2-1
clone size: few
V gene: TRBV12-5
D gene: NA

CDR3 DNA: TGTGCCAGCAGCTTAATTAACAGCGGAGAGTTCTTC
CDR3 protein: CASSLINSGEFF
J gene: TRBJ2-7
clone size: few
V gene: TRBV7-9
D gene: NA

CDR3 DNA: TGTGCCAGCAGTGATACAATCAGGGGGCAAGGGAATGGCTACACCTTC
CDR3 protein: CASSDTIRGQGNGYTF
J gene: TRBJ1-2
clone size: NA
V gene: TRBV6-1
D gene: TRBD1

CDR3 DNA: TGTGCCAGCAGCCCTATTGTTACTGAAGCTTTCTTT
CDR3 protein: CASSPIVTEAFF
J gene: TRBJ1-1
clone size: once
V gene: TRBV7-6
D gene: NA

CDR3 DNA: TGTGCCAGCAGCTACCCCCCAGGAAGCGGGCGTGTTAACACCGGGGAGCTGTTTTTT
CDR3 protein: CASSYPPGSGRVNTGELFF
J gene: TRBJ2-2
clone size: NA
V gene: TRBV7-7
D gene: NA

CDR3 DNA: TGTGCCAGTAGGGAGGACTCAACTGAATACAATGAGCAGTTCTTC
CDR3 protein: CASREDSTEYNEQFF
J gene: TRBJ2-1
clone size: NA
V gene: TRBV19
D gene: NA

CDR3 DNA: TGTGCCATCAGTGCCCGACTAGCGGGAGGGTACAATGAGCAGTTCTTC
CDR3 protein: CAISARLAGGYNEQFF
J gene: TRBJ2-1
clone size: NA
V gene: TRBV10-3
D gene: TRBD2

CDR3 DNA: TGTGCCCCGGGGGGGAGGGAAACTGAAGCTTTCTTT
CDR3 protein: CAPGGRETEAFF
J gene: TRBJ1-1
clone size: NA
V gene: TRBV19
D gene: NA

CDR3 DNA: TGCGCCAGCAGCTTTGCGGGAGGGCCCTACGAGCAGTACTTC
CDR3 protein: CASSFAGGPYEQYF
J gene: TRBJ2-7
clone size: NA
V gene: TRBV5-1
D gene: TRBD2

CDR3 DNA: TGTGCCAGTAGTGGAGCGGGAGGTAGGAATGAGCAGTTCTTC
CDR3 protein: CASSGAGGRNEQFF
J gene: TRBJ2-1
clone size: few
V gene: TRBV19
D gene: TRBD2

CDR3 DNA: TGTGCCAGTAGCCCCCAGGTAAACTATGGCTACACCTTC
CDR3 protein: CASSPQVNYGYTF
J gene: TRBJ1-2
clone size: few
V gene: TRBV19
D gene: NA

CDR3 DNA: TGTGCCAGCAGTGACGGGGGGACTGAAGCTTTCTTT
CDR3 protein: CASSDGGTEAFF
J gene: TRBJ1-1
clone size: NA
V gene: TRBV6-4
D gene: NA

CDR3 DNA: TGTGCCTGGAGCGACGGGACAGACAATCAGCCCCAGCATTTT
CDR3 protein: CAWSDGTDNQPQHF
J gene: TRBJ1-5
clone size: NA
V gene: TRBV30
D gene: TRBD1

CDR3 DNA: TGTGCCTGTCCCGAGGCCAACTATGGCTACACCTTC
CDR3 protein: CACPEANYGYTF
J gene: TRBJ1-2
clone size: NA
V gene: TRBV30
D gene: NA

CDR3 DNA: TGTGCCAGCAGCCAGAGAGCGGGGGACTACAATGAGCAGTTCTTC
CDR3 protein: CASSQRAGDYNEQFF
J gene: TRBJ2-1
clone size: NA
V gene: TRBV5-4
D gene: TRBD2

CDR3 DNA: TGTGCCAGCAGTCCCGGCCTAGCGGGAGACTACAATGAGCAGTTCTTC
CDR3 protein: CASSPGLAGDYNEQFF
J gene: TRBJ2-1
clone size: NA
V gene: TRBV2
D gene: TRBD2

CDR3 DNA: TGTGCCATCAGCCGGACTAGCGGAGACAATGAGCAGTTCTTC
CDR3 protein: CAISRTSGDNEQFF
J gene: TRBJ2-1
clone size: NA
V gene: TRBV10-3
D gene: TRBD2

CDR3 DNA: TGTGCCTGGAGTTCGGGGGACTACAATCAGCCCCAGCATTTT
CDR3 protein: CAWSSGDYNQPQHF
J gene: TRBJ1-5
clone size: NA
V gene: TRBV30
D gene: NA

CDR3 DNA: TGTGCCTGGAGTGGGGATAGCGCCTACGAGCAGTACTTC
CDR3 protein: CAWSGDSAYEQYF
J gene: TRBJ2-7
clone size: NA
V gene: TRBV30
D gene: NA

CDR3 DNA: TGTGCCAGCAGCCTACTAGCGGGAGGGCCGGATACGCAGTATTTT
CDR3 protein: CASSLLAGGPDTQYF
J gene: TRBJ2-3
clone size: NA
V gene: TRBV11-2
D gene: TRBD2

CDR3 DNA: TGCGCCAGCAAGGAGACTAGCGGGTTCTCCTACGAGCAGTACTTC
CDR3 protein: CASKETSGFSYEQYF
J gene: TRBJ2-7
clone size: NA
V gene: TRBV10-2
D gene: TRBD2

CDR3 DNA: TGTGCTAGTGGAGCACCGGGACAGGGGATCAACGAGCAGTACTTC
CDR3 protein: CASGAPGQGINEQYF
J gene: TRBJ2-7
clone size: NA
V gene: TRBV12-5
D gene: TRBD1

CDR3 DNA: TGCAGCGTCGGAGGAGCCATTCCCCTCTTC
CDR3 protein: CSVGGAIPLF
J gene: TRBJ2-1
clone size: NA
V gene: TRBV29-1
D gene: NA

CDR3 DNA: TGTGCCAGCAGCTTTACAGGGGATGTGGGCACTGAAGCTTTCTTT
CDR3 protein: CASSFTGDVGTEAFF
J gene: TRBJ1-1
clone size: NA
V gene: TRBV13
D gene: TRBD1

CDR3 DNA: TGTGCCAGCAGCCCCGTCACCGGGGAGCTGTTTTTT
CDR3 protein: CASSPVTGELFF
J gene: TRBJ2-2
clone size: once
V gene: TRBV6-6
D gene: NA